This T cell receptor (beta chain) is from a study of cytomegalovirus exposure and HLA in healthy donors. This CDR3 comprises 14 residues. Germline lookup yields CDR1 GTSNPN and CDR2 SVGIG (reference sequence). V was shortened by 2 bases and J by 2 bases, with 11 bases between the two germline ends. This clone appeared a few times. At the time of sampling, donors were nominally healthy, though unrecorded immune exposures were likely. PCR employed 60 Vbeta and 13 Jbeta primers. Sequencing was performed with immunoSEQ multiplex PCR; in TCRdb, only in-frame clones are kept and a portion is missing. Among roughly 200,000 clones listed, 76% were seen once.

The origin of this receptor is a man in his late teens or twenties in good health and CMV-seronegative. The genes are TRBV30 and TRBJ2-3, with D possibly TRBD1 on 5 matching bases. Sequencing was carried out using PBMCs. CDR3 loop: CAWSWGPLTDTQYF. The CDR3 coding sequence is TGTGCCTGGAGTTGGGGCCCCCTCACAGATACGCAGTATTTT.